This T cell receptor (beta chain) was profiled in a study of blood T cell repertoires in COVID-19. Study summary: T cells, B-cell-depleted T cells, or PBMCs supplied cDNA or gDNA.

V lost 2 bases and J lost 4, with 15 bases in between. Germline values: CDR1 ENHRY, CDR2 SYGVKD. The CDR3 covers 16 residues. Profiled with immunoSEQ multiplex PCR; TCRdb holds only in-frame clones, not every one. The sample holds fewer than 350,000 clones, 85% seen once. The chain employs TRBV10-3 and TRBJ1-3; possibly TRBD1 for D (5 bases). Material for sequencing was PBMCs or T cells enriched from blood (not recorded which). This clonotype was sampled from a woman aged 25-40 years who had been exposed to COVID-19. CDR3 sequence (DNA): TGTGCCATCAGTGAGCTCGGTAAGGGGAAAGGAAACACCATATATTTT. Translating it yields CAISELGKGKGNTIYF.